Here is one T cell receptor beta chain with its context. Patients from Seattle were sampled longitudinally, starting during active infection. This sample was included in a study of blood T cell repertoires in COVID-19. Study context: Whether acute or convalescent, the COVID-19 samples came from the United States, Italy and Spain. T cells, B-cell-depleted T cells, or PBMCs supplied cDNA or gDNA.

The V end was cut by 7 bases, the J end by 1 base, with 15 bases between. CDR3 length: 15 residues. Per germline, CDR1 LNHDA and CDR2 SQIVND (reference sequence). How the authors handled the data: Nucleated cell number was recorded as an estimate derived from reference gene primer amplification. Produced via immunoSEQ multiplex PCR; TCRdb's table is partial and in-frame only. V and J calls and clone size follow that table, whereas D and trimming were derived from the DNA. The profile covers about 44,000 clones, with just over 90% appearing a single time and around 0.39% taken by the ten largest. Sequenced input: peripheral blood. The clonotype originates from a man aged 45 to 65 with COVID-19, enrolled during active disease. V and J are TRBV19 and TRBJ2-3; D is perhaps TRBD1 (5 bases). The CDR3 sequence is CASTSDILGTDTQYF. CDR3 DNA sequence: TGTGCCAGTACCTCGGACATCCTCGGCACAGATACGCAGTATTTT.